The clone carrying this T cell receptor beta chain was seen more than once but under ten times. Its antigen remains unknown. The CDR3 has 16 residues. V lost 5 bases and J 3 bases, leaving 19 bases between the germline ends. MiXCR was run by TCRdb on the 5' RACE reads, yielding one entry per CDR3 protein. Found here are some 790,000 distinct CDR3 sequences, around a sixth of them singletons; the top ten hold around 13%. The data originate from a study of identical twins. Study findings and constraints: In monozygotic twins, models underestimated the sharing of out-of-frame TCR alpha. Partial confounding of zero-insertion analyses by invariant MAIT and iNKT cells was possible. An excess of low generation probability was shown by twin-shared out-of-frame alpha sequences.

In addition, the sample was reused for a study of T cells expressing NK-cell markers.

This receptor was identified in a woman younger than 30 in good health. The sequencing input was PBMCs. The chain employs TRBV12-3 or TRBV12-4 and TRBJ2-5; D is uncertain. CDR3 protein: CASSLRRTHRKETQYF. As DNA, the CDR3 is TGTGCCAGCAGTCTAAGACGGACCCATAGGAAAGAGACCCAGTACTTC.